Listed here are 3 T cell receptor beta chains from one sample, sequenced in a study of regulatory T cells in long-lasting Graves disease. The time point was: newly diagnosed GD, antithyroid drugs for less than 3 months. Construction of the TCR library relied on RNA isolated from PBMCs. Relying on iRepertoire HTBI primers and Arm-PCR of CDR3 regions, the team built TCR beta libraries. Each CDR3 protein gets one entry after TCRdb re-called the multiplex PCR reads with MiXCR. Among around 400,000 distinct CDR3 sequences listed, around 15% were seen once. This material consisted of peripheral blood mononuclear cells (PBMCs), taken at new diagnosis, from a patient treated with antithyroid drugs. Receptor source: a female donor with Graves disease.

This clonotype was found many times. The V call is TRBV27, the J call TRBJ1-1, with D unclear. V gave up 3 bases and J gave up 5 bases, with 13 bases separating them. CDR1 and CDR2 (germline): MNHEY, SMNVEV (reference sequence). The CDR3 has 14 residues. Here the CDR3 DNA reads TGTGCCAGCAGTTTCAACATGCTCCGGACTGAAGCTTTCTTT. Residues: CASSFNMLRTEAFF.

This clonotype came up many times. The rearrangement joins TRBV30 to TRBJ1-4; D not resolved. This CDR3 spans 11 amino acids. CDR1 and CDR2 from the germline V gene are GTSNPN and SVGIG (reference sequence). The V gene lost 3 bases and the J gene lost 7 bases, with 6 bases spanning the gap. The CDR3 region has the DNA TGTGCCTGGAGATGGACTGAAAAACTGTTTTTT. Translating it yields CAWRWTEKLFF. The full variable domain, rest sourced from reference TRBV30 and TRBJ1-4, is SQTIHQWPATLVQPVGSPLSLECTVEGTSNPNLYWYRQAAGRGLQLLFYSVGIGQISSEVPQNLSASRPQDRQFILSSKKLLLSDSGFYLCAWRWTEKLFFGSGTQLSVL.

This clonotype occurred a few times. The chain carries TRBV6-4 and TRBJ2-1; the D gene is possibly TRBD2 (6 bases). Germline assignment: CDR1 MRHNA and CDR2 SNTAGT. CDR3 size: 12 residues. V dropped 4 bases and J dropped 12 bases, with 13 bases sitting between them. The DNA for the CDR3 is TGTGCCAGCAGTGGTAGCGGAACCGGGCAGTTCTTC. Its translation: CASSGSGTGQFF.